One and the same sample provided the 26 T cell receptor beta chains below, sequenced in a study of blood T cell repertoires in COVID-19. Sequenced by immunoSEQ multiplex PCR; TCRdb stores in-frame clones only, minus some. Here the sample spans roughly 43,000 clones, roughly 86% being singletons. Sequences were obtained from PBMCs or T cells enriched from blood (not recorded which). The source of these receptors is a woman aged 45-60 years who had recovered from COVID-19.

This chain connects TRBV6-5 to TRBJ1-5; a possible D gene is TRBD1 (5 bases). Germline V gene data show CDR1 as MNHEY and CDR2 as SVGAGI. V was clipped by 4 bases and J by 4 bases, with 11 bases between them. This CDR3 contains 14 residues. The CDR3 is CASSSSTGNQPQHF. In DNA, the CDR3 is TGTGCCAGCAGTTCCTCCACAGGTAATCAGCCCCAGCATTTT.

The J gene is TRBJ2-7, the V gene TRBV25-1, with 7 positions matching TRBD2. This CDR3 has 15 amino acids. Trimming took 3 bases from V and 7 from J; bases not matched to a gene: 12. The germline V gene has CDR1 MGHDK and CDR2 SYGVNS. CDR3 bases: TGTGCCAGCAGTGACCCGGGAGGACGGACCTTGGAGCAGTACTTC. Protein product: CASSDPGGRTLEQYF.

The chain has TRBV5-1 and TRBJ1-5, with 7 bases that match TRBD1. Germline V gene lookup returns CDR1 SGHRS and CDR2 YFSETQ. V lost 0 bases and J lost 6; bases outside the gene matches: 6. This CDR3 contains 15 residues. CDR3 amino acids: CASSLGQGTAQPQHF. The CDR3 bases are TGCGCCAGCAGCTTGGGCCAGGGGACAGCTCAGCCCCAGCATTTT.

This chain uses TRBV6-5 with TRBJ2-1; no firm D call. Between the trimmed V and J ends, which lost 2 bases and 3 bases, there was a span of 11 bases. Looked up from germline, CDR1 is MNHEY and CDR2 is SVGAGI. The CDR3 consists of 15 residues. In DNA, the CDR3 is TGTGCCAGCAGTTACGGCCAGGCAAGCTACAATGAGCAGTTCTTC. Protein product: CASSYGQASYNEQFF.

The rearrangement joins TRBV27 to TRBJ2-3; 9 bases are shared with TRBD1. The CDR3 has 16 amino acids. V lost 5 bases to trimming and J lost 6 bases; unmatched junction nucleotides: 12. From germline, CDR1 is MNHEY and CDR2 SMNVEV (reference sequence). The CDR3 region is CASSPRDRVLRDTQYF. The CDR3 DNA is TGTGCCAGCAGTCCTCGGGACAGGGTCCTTCGGGATACGCAGTATTTT.

The rearrangement joins TRBV5-1 to TRBJ2-7; TRBD2 is a possible D gene (6 bases). CDR1 SGHRS and CDR2 YFSETQ come from the germline V gene. Between the trimmed V and J ends, which lost 4 bases and 4 bases, there was a span of 15 bases. The CDR3 extends over 14 amino acids. CDR3 loop: CASSEGGGSYEQYF. In nucleotides, the CDR3 is TGCGCCAGCAGCGAGGGAGGCGGATCTTACGAGCAGTACTTC.

This clone was seen only a few times. The rearrangement joins TRBV14 to TRBJ2-1, with a tentative D call TRBD2 (5 bases). CDR1 is SGHDN and CDR2 is FVKESK in the germline V gene. Trimming pared 1 base from V and 4 bases from J, leaving 8 bases between. CDR3 length: 14 amino acids. In DNA, the CDR3 is TGTGCCAGCAGCCAAGGGGAGAATTACAATGAGCAGTTCTTC. As protein: CASSQGENYNEQFF.

The rearrangement links TRBV3-1 (or the pseudogene TRBV3-2) to TRBJ1-5, with D uncertain. This CDR3 is built from 15 residues. The germline V and J ends were trimmed by 5 bases and 5 bases, with 16 bases remaining between them. Germline V lookup: CDR1 LGHDT, CDR2 YNNKEL (reference sequence). CDR3 in DNA: TGTGCCAGCAGCGCGGATCGTCGGCATCATCAGCCCCAGCATTTT. Its protein is CASSADRRHHQPQHF.

The gene calls are TRBV5-1 and TRBJ2-7; TRBD2 matches 7 bases. Germline V CDR1 and CDR2: SGHRS, YFSETQ. There are 15 residues in the CDR3. Trimming at V came to 5 bases and at J to 2 bases, leaving 10 bases not matched to a gene. CDR3 nucleotides: TGCGCCAGCAGGCCCCTGGCGGGAGTGACCTACGAGCAGTACTTC. Protein: CASRPLAGVTYEQYF. The full variable domain, completed using reference TRBV5-1 and TRBJ2-7, is KAGVTQTPRYLIKTRGQQVTLSCSPISGHRSVSWYQQTPGQGLQFLFEYFSETQRNKGNFPGRFSGRQFSNSRSEMNVSTLELGDSALYLCASRPLAGVTYEQYFGPGTRLTVT.

This clone showed up just a few times. This chain links TRBV2 with TRBJ1-1; D not certain. Germline CDR1 SNHLY, CDR2 FYNNEI. Deletions cut 2 bases from V and 4 bases from J, with 11 bases between. CDR3 length: 14 residues. The CDR3 DNA follows: TGTGCCAGCAGTGAATTTCGGCAGGTCACTGAAGCTTTCTTT. This translates into CASSEFRQVTEAFF.

The chain couples TRBV7-8 to TRBJ2-1, with D unclear. Germline CDR1 reads SGHVS; CDR2 reads FQNEAQ. CDR3 size: 14 residues. V shed 2 bases and J shed 1 base, with 6 bases lying between them. The CDR3: CASSLMASYNEQFF. The CDR3 nucleotides are TGTGCCAGCAGCTTAATGGCTTCCTACAATGAGCAGTTCTTC.

The chain joins TRBV7-2 to TRBJ2-3, with 8 bases aligning to TRBD2. The length of the CDR3 is 17 residues. The J segment lost 6 bases and the V segment lost 8 bases, leaving 19 bases of the junction unmatched. CDR1 and CDR2 from the germline V gene are SGHTA and FQGNSA. The chain's CDR3 is CASAPGAGGPGVDTQYF. CDR3 nucleotide sequence: TGTGCCAGCGCCCCTGGGGCGGGGGGACCAGGGGTCGATACGCAGTATTTT.

The chain recombines TRBV3-1 (or the pseudogene TRBV3-2) with TRBJ1-1; D uncertain. In germline, CDR1 is LGHDT, CDR2 YNNKEL (reference sequence). The CDR3 length is 14 residues. Trimming removed 5 bases from V and 4 bases from J, with 14 bases in between. The CDR3 bases are TGTGCCAGCAGCTCAACCGGTTGGAGCACTGAAGCTTTCTTT. The encoded protein is CASSSTGWSTEAFF.

CDR3 amino acids: CSGGLALYNEQFF. The CDR3 region has the DNA TGCAGCGGGGGACTAGCCCTCTACAATGAGCAGTTCTTC. V gene TRBV29-1 combines with J gene TRBJ2-1, with 9 bases aligning to TRBD2. Germline CDR1 and CDR2: SQVTM and ANQGSEA. CDR3 size: 13 residues. V was clipped by 7 bases and J by 3 bases; unmatched bases: 4.

V and J are TRBV15 and TRBJ1-4, with a possible D match to TRBD1 (5 bases). This CDR3 has 14 amino acids. The V end lost 0 bases, the J end lost 13 bases, and 15 bases lay between the germline ends. The germline V gene has CDR1 LNHNV and CDR2 YYDKDF (reference sequence). The CDR3 coding sequence is TGTGCCACCAGCAGAGATTTTCGACAGTCGAGACTGTTTTTT. It encodes CATSRDFRQSRLFF.

This clone was seen a few times. The gene calls are TRBV3-1 (or the pseudogene TRBV3-2) and TRBJ1-6, with 7 bases fitting TRBD1. After removal of 4 bases from V and 4 bases from J, the junction contained 1 base not matched to a gene. The CDR3 totals 14 residues. CDR1 and CDR2 (germline): LGHDT, YNNKEL (reference sequence). Here the CDR3 reads CASSLQGYNSPLHF. CDR3 DNA sequence: TGTGCCAGCAGCCTACAGGGGTATAATTCACCCCTCCACTTT.

The chain carries TRBV6-2 or TRBV6-3 and TRBJ1-5, with 7 bases fitting TRBD1. This CDR3 region has 16 residues. V gave up 4 bases and J gave up 4 bases; unmatched junction bases: 10. Germline CDR1 and CDR2: MNHEY and SVGEGT. CDR3 sequence (DNA): TGTGCCAGCAGTTGGGAACAGGGGCCTAGAAATCAGCCCCAGCATTTT. It translates to CASSWEQGPRNQPQHF.

The V call is TRBV30, the J call TRBJ1-4, with a weak D call TRBD1 (6 bases). The V gene lost 2 bases and the J gene lost 5 bases, with 12 bases spanning the gap. Germline assignment: CDR1 GTSNPN and CDR2 SVGIG (reference sequence). The CDR3 sequence is 14 residues long. Here the CDR3 reads CAWSMGQGNEKLFF. CDR3 bases: TGTGCCTGGAGTATGGGTCAGGGGAATGAAAAACTGTTTTTT.

This chain joins TRBV4-2 and TRBJ1-5; unclear D gene. With 0 bases removed from V and 10 bases from J, the gap between germline ends came to 10 bases. Germline values: CDR1 LGHNA, CDR2 YNFKEQ. This CDR3 is built from 13 residues. The CDR3 sequence is CASSQDPSYPQHF. CDR3 coding DNA: TGTGCCAGCAGCCAAGATCCCAGTTATCCCCAGCATTTT.

This chain joins TRBV2 and TRBJ1-5, with D perhaps TRBD1 (6 bases). Germline V gene data show CDR1 as SNHLY and CDR2 as FYNNEI. The CDR3 spans 15 residues. V was clipped by 6 bases and J by 7 bases, with 19 bases between them. For the CDR3, the DNA is TGTGCCAGCAGCCCCCTGTGGGGGGGCGGACAGCCCCAGCATTTT. Amino acids: CASSPLWGGGQPQHF.

This chain uses TRBV2 with TRBJ2-5; 9 bases map to TRBD2. This CDR3 has 15 amino acids. V lost 3 bases and J lost 4; bases outside the gene matches: 6. Germline CDR1 and CDR2: SNHLY and FYNNEI. Here the CDR3 DNA reads TGTGCCAGCAGTGAGCTAGCGGGGAGAGGAGAGACCCAGTACTTC. Translation: CASSELAGRGETQYF. Using reference TRBV2 and TRBJ2-5 for the parts outside the CDR3, the full variable domain is EPEVTQTPSHQVTQMGQEVILRCVPISNHLYFYWYRQILGQKVEFLVSFYNNEISEKSEIFDDQFSVERPDGSNFTLKIRSTKLEDSAMYFCASSELAGRGETQYFGPGTRLLVL.

The chain is built from TRBV10-3 and TRBJ2-7; the match to TRBD2 covers 10 bases. The CDR3 is 17 residues long. Unmatched junction bases numbered 14, after V lost 3 bases and J lost 6 bases. Germline CDR1 ENHRY, CDR2 SYGVKD. CDR3 DNA: TGTGCCATCAGTGACCTAGCGGGAGAAAGTCGTCCGGGCGAGCAGTACTTC. This codes for CAISDLAGESRPGEQYF.

This clone has a single count. One end of the junction does not line up with germline, which may come from a read error. V and J are TRBV18 and TRBJ2-1; 7 bases line up with TRBD2. Germline CDR1 reads KGHSH; CDR2 reads LQKENI. The CDR3 length is 14 residues. The CDR3 loop reads CASSPLGGSNEQFF. CDR3 nucleotide sequence: TGTGCCAGCTCCCCACTGGGAGGGTCAAATGAGCAGTTCTTC.

The chain joins TRBV12-3 or TRBV12-4 to TRBJ2-7; the match to TRBD1 covers 7 bases. Trimming cost V 5 bases and J 3 bases; bases outside gene matches: 1. This CDR3 is 12 amino acids long. Here the CDR3 reads CASSRQGYEQYF. The CDR3 region has the DNA TGTGCCAGCAGTCGACAGGGCTACGAGCAGTACTTC.

The chain combines TRBV4-1 with TRBJ2-5, with TRBD1 matching 9 bases. The CDR3 extends over 16 amino acids. Germline V gives CDR1 MGHRA, CDR2 YSYEKL. J lost 4 bases, V lost 4 bases, and 10 bases had no gene match. The CDR3 loop is CASSPGQGRSVETQYF. The CDR3 DNA reads as TGCGCCAGCAGCCCGGGACAGGGAAGATCGGTAGAGACCCAGTACTTC.

This clone was detected only a few times. The J gene is TRBJ1-4, the V gene TRBV3-1 (or the pseudogene TRBV3-2); D is unclear. V lost 3 bases and J lost 8, with 10 bases in between. The CDR3 runs 13 residues. Germline values: CDR1 LGHDT, CDR2 YNNKEL (reference sequence). The CDR3 reads CASSQGRVEKLFF. In DNA form, the CDR3 reads TGTGCCAGCAGCCAGGGGAGGGTCGAAAAACTGTTTTTT.